This TCR beta chain was identified in a study of spatial heterogeneity in lung cancer. Every individual TCR cDNA molecule carried its own unique molecular identifier, which allowed correction of PCR and sequencing errors. TCRdb reprocessed the 5' RACE reads with MiXCR, giving one entry per CDR3 protein. The data hold under 80,000 distinct CDR3 sequences, with about 5.9% observed a single time. The sample's time point: sample taken at primary tumor resection. Trimming at V came to 5 bases and at J to 1 base, leaving 4 bases not matched to a gene. CDR1 SGHAT and CDR2 FQNNGV come from the germline V gene. The CDR3 has 14 residues.

The clonotype was recovered from a female donor with early-stage non-small cell lung cancer. The chain joins TRBV11-2 to TRBJ2-5; TRBD2 aligns across 7 bases. Sequences were derived from PBMCs, sampled at surgery. The CDR3 reads CASSRTRSQETQYF. As DNA, the CDR3 is TGTGCCAGCAGCCGGACTAGGTCCCAAGAGACCCAGTACTTC.